These 5 T cell receptor beta chains came from one sample sequenced in a study of OX40 agonist ivuxolimab in advanced cancers. Some clones are missing from TCRdb's copy, which holds only in-frame ones; the method was immunoSEQ multiplex PCR. This sample has tens of thousands of clones; 75% to 95% occur once, and the top ten carry approximately 5.2%. The source was CD4+ or CD8+ T cells sorted from blood, collected in a trial of the OX40 agonist ivuxolimab. These TCRs come from an adult with an advanced solid tumor such as melanoma, head and neck, liver or kidney cancer.

This rearrangement joins TRBV27 to TRBJ2-7; 13 bases fit TRBD2. This CDR3 is built from 17 residues. Per germline, CDR1 MNHEY and CDR2 SMNVEV (reference sequence). V was pared by 6 bases and J by 2 bases, with 10 bases of the junction left unmatched. The CDR3 sequence: CASRLNPGLAGAYEQYF. The CDR3 DNA reads as TGTGCCAGCAGACTGAACCCCGGACTAGCGGGAGCCTACGAGCAGTACTTC.

The chain joins TRBV19 to TRBJ1-4; 9 positions match TRBD1. There are 15 residues in the CDR3. Germline V gene sequence: CDR1 LNHDA, CDR2 SQIVND (reference sequence). The V segment lost 1 base and the J segment 6 bases; nucleotides outside the gene matches: 3. CDR3 nucleotides: TGTGCCAGTAGTATAGGCGGACAGGGGTATGAAAAACTGTTTTTT. It codes for CASSIGGQGYEKLFF.

The V call is TRBV9, the J call TRBJ2-3; 13 bases are shared with TRBD2. Germline lookup yields CDR1 SGDLS and CDR2 YYNGEE. V shed 4 bases and J 2 bases; nucleotides not matched to a gene: 4. This CDR3 spans 16 amino acids. Here the CDR3 DNA reads TGTGCCAGCAGCTTTGGACTAGCGGGAGCCACAGATACGCAGTATTTT. The encoded protein is CASSFGLAGATDTQYF. The full variable domain, with the rest looked up from reference TRBV9 and TRBJ2-3, is DSGVTQTPKHLITATGQRVTLRCSPRSGDLSVYWYQQSLDQGLQFLIQYYNGEERAKGNILERFSAQQFPDLHSELNLSSLELGDSALYFCASSFGLAGATDTQYFGPGTRLTVL.

The V and J genes are TRBV4-2 and TRBJ2-1; D is uncertain. The CDR3 extends over 16 amino acids. V dropped 1 base and J dropped 6 bases, with 16 bases sitting between them. Looked up from germline, CDR1 is LGHNA and CDR2 is YNFKEQ. The CDR3 coding sequence is TGTGCCAGCAGCCAAGTCACGCCCCTCACCGCCAATGAGCAGTTCTTC. Translating it yields CASSQVTPLTANEQFF.

Notes on this clone: Other DNA sequences of this sample code for an identical CDR3. The rearrangement links TRBV19 to TRBJ2-5; D gene ambiguous. CDR3 length: 13 residues. The germline V and J ends were trimmed by 6 bases and 1 base, with 9 bases remaining between them. CDR1 is LNHDA and CDR2 is SQIVND in the germline V gene (reference sequence). CDR3 sequence reads: CASSSTVQETQYF. CDR3 nucleotide sequence: TGTGCCAGTAGCTCGACCGTCCAAGAGACCCAGTACTTC.